A single sample is the source of the 25 T cell receptor beta chains below, sequenced in a study of blood T cell repertoires in COVID-19. TCRdb's table, derived via immunoSEQ multiplex PCR, lists solely in-frame clones and lacks some. The sample has about 200,000 clones; roughly 87% are singletons. What was sequenced was peripheral blood. The receptor source for this set is a man between 35 and 55 years old with active or convalescent COVID-19.

The chain uses TRBV11-2 and TRBJ1-2; the D gene is possibly TRBD1 (6 bases). The germline V and J ends were trimmed by 1 base and 1 base, with 10 bases remaining between them. The CDR3 covers 15 residues. Germline V gene sequence: CDR1 SGHAT, CDR2 FQNNGV. The CDR3 spells CASSLAYRDNYGYTF. The DNA of the CDR3 is TGTGCCAGCAGCTTAGCTTACAGGGATAACTATGGCTACACCTTC.

The chain joins TRBV5-1 to TRBJ2-7, with 7 bases fitting TRBD1. Germline V CDR1 and CDR2: SGHRS, YFSETQ. CDR3 size: 15 residues. The V segment lost 4 bases and the J segment 4 bases; nucleotides outside the gene matches: 11. CDR3 residues: CASSPLSGTEYEQYF. CDR3 nucleotide sequence: TGCGCCAGCAGCCCTCTTTCCGGGACAGAATACGAGCAGTACTTC.

V gene TRBV12-3 or TRBV12-4 combines with J gene TRBJ2-7; 7 bases align to TRBD1. The CDR3 is made up of 13 amino acids. The V gene end was trimmed by 6 bases and the J gene end by 2 bases; junction bases not matched to a gene: 4. The CDR3 DNA reads as TGTGCCAGCAGCTCGGGACAGACCTACGAGCAGTACTTC. Residues: CASSSGQTYEQYF.

This rearrangement joins TRBV7-9 to TRBJ2-1, with D perhaps TRBD2 (5 bases). The CDR3 covers 15 residues. Germline V gene data show CDR1 as SEHNR and CDR2 as FQNEAQ (reference sequence). V was shortened by 2 bases and J by 9 bases, with 17 bases between the two germline ends. DNA for the CDR3: TGTGCCAGCAGCTTAACGTCGTCCGGAGGTACTGAGCAGTTCTTC. Translated, it gives CASSLTSSGGTEQFF.

The gene calls are TRBV12-5 and TRBJ2-7; D possibly corresponds to TRBD1 (6 bases). V gave up 6 bases and J gave up 5 bases, with 20 bases separating them. CDR3 size: 15 residues. CDR1 and CDR2 from the germline V gene are LGHNT and FRNRAP. The CDR3 DNA sequence: TGTGCTAGTGGCCCGATTACAGGGCTCTTGGACGAGCAGTACTTC. As protein: CASGPITGLLDEQYF. The variable domain in full, with the rest retrieved from reference TRBV12-5 and TRBJ2-7, is DARVTQTPRHKVTEMGQEVTMRCQPILGHNTVFWYRQTMMQGLELLAYFRNRAPLDDSGMPKDRFSAEMPDATLATLKIQPSEPRDSAVYFCASGPITGLLDEQYFGPGTRLTVT.

The chain couples TRBV5-1 to TRBJ1-2, with D unresolved. V was pared by 5 bases and J by 5 bases, with 10 bases between. This CDR3 contains 12 residues. Germline-derived CDR1 and CDR2 are SGHRS and YFSETQ. In DNA, the CDR3 is TGCGCCAGCAGGGCCTTGGCATATGGCTACACCTTC. Protein sequence: CASRALAYGYTF.

V gene TRBV5-8 combines with J gene TRBJ1-2; D might be TRBD1 (5 bases). The CDR3 totals 14 residues. Trimming left V 0 bases short and J 8 bases short, with 14 bases between. CDR1 and CDR2 (germline): SGHTS, YDEGEE. The CDR3 protein is CASSLEVGVGGYTF. The CDR3 coding sequence is TGTGCCAGCAGCTTGGAGGTAGGGGTCGGCGGCTACACCTTC.

This chain uses TRBV6-5 with TRBJ2-1; a possible D gene is TRBD1 (5 bases). Germline values: CDR1 MNHEY, CDR2 SVGAGI. V lost 1 base, J lost 8 bases, and 9 bases lay in between. The CDR3 is 13 residues long. This chain's CDR3 is CASSYFQGDEQFF. In DNA form, the CDR3 reads TGTGCCAGCAGTTACTTTCAGGGTGATGAGCAGTTCTTC.

V gene TRBV28 combines with J gene TRBJ1-1, with unresolved D. Germline V gene sequence: CDR1 MDHEN, CDR2 SYDVKM. Deletions cut 6 bases from V and 1 base from J, with 15 bases between. The CDR3 has 15 residues. CDR3 region: CASRGLELGNTEAFF. The DNA of the CDR3 is TGTGCCAGCAGAGGCCTGGAGCTGGGGAACACTGAAGCTTTCTTT.

The rearrangement uses TRBV10-3 and TRBJ1-2; D is unresolved. Trimming shortened V by 4 bases and J by 2 bases, and 11 bases separated the two germline ends. Germline V gene lookup returns CDR1 ENHRY and CDR2 SYGVKD. CDR3 length: 14 residues. CDR3 region: CAISGLKENYGYTF. DNA of the CDR3: TGTGCCATCAGTGGTCTGAAAGAGAACTATGGCTACACCTTC.

The rearrangement joins TRBV19 to TRBJ1-5, with 8 bases aligning to TRBD1. The CDR3 is 16 residues long. Germline CDR1 and CDR2: LNHDA and SQIVND (reference sequence). J was trimmed by 7 bases and V by 4 bases; bases with no gene match: 12. CDR3 protein: CASSRGPQGANQPQHF. The CDR3 DNA reads TGTGCCAGTAGTAGGGGCCCGCAGGGGGCGAACCAGCCCCAGCATTTT.

The rearrangement uses TRBV19 and TRBJ2-4; no clear D gene. Per germline, CDR1 LNHDA and CDR2 SQIVND (reference sequence). The CDR3 covers 13 residues. V gave up 7 bases and J gave up 0 bases, with 7 bases separating them. The CDR3 is CASTGLAKNIQYF. The CDR3 DNA is TGTGCCAGTACAGGATTAGCCAAAAACATTCAGTACTTC.

This chain links TRBV29-1 with TRBJ2-2; D unclear. The CDR3 spans 13 residues. Germline V gene data show CDR1 as SQVTM and CDR2 as ANQGSEA. V shed 4 bases and J shed 0 bases, with 6 bases lying between them. CDR3 region: CSVAYTNTGELFF. Written as DNA, the CDR3 is TGCAGCGTTGCTTATACGAACACCGGGGAGCTGTTTTTT.

The chain uses TRBV28 and TRBJ2-7; 7 bases agree with TRBD2. V shed 3 bases and J 2 bases; nucleotides not matched to a gene: 10. Germline V CDR1 and CDR2: MDHEN, SYDVKM. This CDR3 has 16 amino acids. The CDR3, as DNA: TGTGCCAGCAGTTTTTTGCTAGCGGAAGTCCCCTACGAGCAGTACTTC. This gives the protein CASSFLLAEVPYEQYF. The variable domain in full, completed from reference TRBV28 and TRBJ2-7, reads DVKVTQSSRYLVKRTGEKVFLECVQDMDHENMFWYRQDPGLGLRLIYFSYDVKMKEKGDIPEGYSVSREKKERFSLILESASTNQTSMYLCASSFLLAEVPYEQYFGPGTRLTVT.

The chain has TRBV5-4 and TRBJ2-1, with 12 bases matching TRBD2. The junction had 9 bases not matched to a gene; V was cut back by 1 base and J by 7 bases. The CDR3 is 17 residues long. Germline values: CDR1 SGHNT, CDR2 YYREEE (reference sequence). CDR3 sequence: CASSLQTSGRRGNEQFF. The CDR3 coding sequence is TGTGCCAGCAGCTTGCAGACTAGCGGGAGACGAGGGAATGAGCAGTTCTTC.

This clone has a single count. The chain has TRBV5-4 and TRBJ2-2; 8 positions match TRBD2. The CDR3 is 18 amino acids. Germline CDR1 SGHNT, CDR2 YYREEE (reference sequence). Trimming cost V 0 bases and J 3 bases; bases outside gene matches: 10. The CDR3 coding sequence is TGTGCCAGCAGCTTGGACATGGCGGGAGGCATGCACACCGGGGAGCTGTTTTTT. Translated: CASSLDMAGGMHTGELFF.

The chain couples TRBV7-9 to TRBJ2-2; 11 bases line up with TRBD2. This CDR3 comprises 17 residues. Germline V gene sequence: CDR1 SEHNR, CDR2 FQNEAQ (reference sequence). Unmatched junction bases numbered 7, after V lost 6 bases and J lost 1 base. This chain's CDR3 is CASREGLAEMNTGELFF. In DNA, the CDR3 is TGTGCCAGCAGAGAGGGACTAGCGGAGATGAACACCGGGGAGCTGTTTTTT.

V gene TRBV5-1 combines with J gene TRBJ2-2, with D perhaps TRBD2 (6 bases). Germline CDR1 SGHRS, CDR2 YFSETQ. The CDR3 is 18 residues long. V lost 0 bases and J lost 4, with 19 bases in between. CDR3 in amino acids: CASSLDTGEADSTGELFF. The CDR3 DNA sequence: TGCGCCAGCAGCTTGGATACGGGAGAGGCTGATAGCACCGGGGAGCTGTTTTTT.

This rearrangement joins TRBV6-5 to TRBJ2-7, with D tentatively TRBD1 (5 bases). Germline V gene data show CDR1 as MNHEY and CDR2 as SVGAGI. The CDR3 is 14 amino acids. The V end lost 0 bases, the J end lost 3 bases, and 9 bases lay between the germline ends. The CDR3 nucleotides read TGTGCCAGCAGTTACTCGTCACAGGACTACGAGCAGTACTTC. This codes for CASSYSSQDYEQYF.

This clone showed up many times. J is TRBJ1-1 and V is TRBV6-5; D uncertain. CDR1 MNHEY and CDR2 SVGAGI come from the germline V gene. V lost 6 bases and J 9 bases, leaving 14 bases between the germline ends. The CDR3 is 12 residues long. CDR3 residues: CASSYTTVKAFF. CDR3 coding DNA: TGTGCCAGCAGCTATACAACAGTGAAAGCTTTCTTT.

DNA of the CDR3: TGTGCCAGCAGTTTTTCTACTTCGGGGTCCTACGAGCAGTACTTC. Translation gives CASSFSTSGSYEQYF. The chain carries TRBV28 and TRBJ2-7; TRBD2 might be the D (5 bases). Looked up from germline, CDR1 is MDHEN and CDR2 is SYDVKM. This CDR3 contains 15 residues. The ends were cut back, 3 bases at V and 1 base at J, with 13 bases in the middle.

This chain's CDR3 is CASSAGSGANYGYTF. CDR3 in DNA: TGTGCCAGCAGCGCCGGGAGCGGAGCTAACTATGGCTACACCTTC. V usage is TRBV7-9 and J usage is TRBJ1-2; no firm D call. Trimming took 5 bases from V and 0 from J, leaving 13 bases between them. The CDR3 runs to 15 residues. The germline V gene encodes CDR1 SEHNR and CDR2 FQNEAQ (reference sequence).

The CDR3 reads CASRTGEETQYF. CDR3 in DNA: TGTGCCAGCAGGACAGGCGAAGAGACCCAGTACTTC. This chain connects TRBV6-5 to TRBJ2-5; tentative D call: TRBD1 (6 bases). With 6 bases removed from V and 3 bases from J, the gap between germline ends came to 8 bases. CDR1 MNHEY and CDR2 SVGAGI come from the germline V gene. The CDR3 is made up of 12 amino acids.

The rearrangement joins TRBV5-6 to TRBJ2-7; 10 nucleotides line up with TRBD1. CDR1 is SGHDT, CDR2 YYEEEE, per germline. The CDR3 length is 16 residues. Germline trimming cut 4 bases from V and 0 bases from J; bases unmatched to any gene: 7. CDR3 amino acids: CASSPGTGALSYEQYF. CDR3 bases: TGTGCCAGCAGCCCGGGGACAGGGGCCCTCTCCTACGAGCAGTACTTC.

This chain joins TRBV19 and TRBJ2-7; D may be TRBD2 (6 bases). Between the trimmed V and J ends, which lost 3 bases and 6 bases, there was a span of 9 bases. Germline CDR1 reads LNHDA; CDR2 reads SQIVND (reference sequence). The CDR3 spans 12 residues. This chain's CDR3 is CASSIRGSEQYF. The CDR3 DNA reads TGTGCCAGTAGTATCCGGGGGAGCGAGCAGTACTTC.